Shown below are 20 T cell receptor beta chains from a single sample sequenced in a study of identical twins (dated by TCRdb to 2016 to 2017). Preparation of the library involved 5' RACE. Sequencing was performed on an Illumina HiSeq 2000. Using fastp at Q25 and MiXCR, TCRdb reprocessed the public reads and kept productive beta chains. Rows with one shared CDR3 protein collapse into an entry with the most common genes and DNA. The sample table records about 530,000 distinct CDR3 sequences; around 22% of these occur just once. Around 0.48% of the sample comes from the top ten. The sample was also reused in another study, on yellow fever vaccine responses in identical twins.

Material for sequencing was CD4+ T cells sorted from blood. These receptors came from a woman between 18 and 30 years old in good health.

CDR3 coding DNA: TGTGCTAGTGGTATCCACAGGGGATCTATAGCCGGGGAGCTGTTTTTT. Amino acids: CASGIHRGSIAGELFF. The gene calls are TRBV12-5 and TRBJ2-2; 7 nucleotides match TRBD1. This CDR3 spans 16 amino acids. After removal of 5 bases from V and 6 bases from J, the junction contained 12 bases not matched to a gene. Germline V gene sequence: CDR1 LGHNT, CDR2 FRNRAP.

This clonotype has a handful of counts. The junction departs from the called germline gene at one end, perhaps through a read error. This chain connects TRBV6-1 to TRBJ1-6; possibly TRBD1 for D (6 bases). The CDR3 extends over 16 amino acids. CDR1 is MNHNS and CDR2 is SASEGT in the germline V gene. In nucleotides, the CDR3 is TGTGCCAGCAGTCAAGCCCGGGACATGTATAATTCACCCCTCCACTTT. It yields the protein CASSQARDMYNSPLHF.

The table lists this clonotype with a few counts. The chain joins TRBV5-1 to TRBJ2-1; TRBD1 aligns across 9 bases. V was pared by 2 bases and J by 4 bases, with 1 base of the junction left unmatched. The CDR3 has 14 amino acids. Germline V gene data show CDR1 as SGHRS and CDR2 as YFSETQ. In DNA form, the CDR3 reads TGCGCCAGCAGCTTCGGGACAGGGTACAATGAGCAGTTCTTC. This sequence encodes CASSFGTGYNEQFF.

This clonotype was recorded a few times. The chain has TRBV7-2 and TRBJ2-7; a possible D gene is TRBD1 (5 bases). In germline, CDR1 is SGHTA, CDR2 FQGNSA. V lost 2 bases and J lost 4, with 12 bases in between. CDR3 length: 14 residues. The CDR3 region is CASSLTRAGYEQYF. The CDR3 DNA sequence: TGTGCCAGCAGCTTAACCAGGGCCGGGTACGAGCAGTACTTC.

The chain employs TRBV5-1 and TRBJ2-2, with TRBD1 matching over 8 bases. Germline V gene sequence: CDR1 SGHRS, CDR2 YFSETQ. The CDR3 covers 16 residues. Trimming removed 4 bases from V and 4 bases from J; junction bases left unmatched: 9. CDR3: CASSLRTGLSTGELFF. The CDR3 region has the DNA TGCGCCAGCAGCCTCAGGACAGGGTTAAGCACCGGGGAGCTGTTTTTT. Drawing the rest from reference TRBV5-1 and TRBJ2-2, the complete variable domain is KAGVTQTPRYLIKTRGQQVTLSCSPISGHRSVSWYQQTPGQGLQFLFEYFSETQRNKGNFPGRFSGRQFSNSRSEMNVSTLELGDSALYLCASSLRTGLSTGELFFGEGSRLTVL.

V is TRBV7-9 and J is TRBJ2-3; weak D call: TRBD2 (6 bases). Trimming removed 5 bases from V and 0 bases from J, with 12 bases in between. This CDR3 spans 15 amino acids. Germline V gene data show CDR1 as SEHNR and CDR2 as FQNEAQ (reference sequence). CDR3 sequence (DNA): TGTGCCAGCAGCAGAGCGGGCCCTAGCACAGATACGCAGTATTTT. This gives the protein CASSRAGPSTDTQYF. Based on the CDR3 plus reference TRBV7-9 and TRBJ2-3, the full variable domain is DTGVSQNPRHKITKRGQNVTFRCDPISEHNRLYWYRQTLGQGPEFLTYFQNEAQLEKSRLLSDRFSAERPKGSFSTLEIQRTEQGDSAMYLCASSRAGPSTDTQYFGPGTRLTVL.

V usage is TRBV12-3 or TRBV12-4 and J usage is TRBJ2-3, with 9 bases matching TRBD2. This CDR3 spans 17 amino acids. V was pared by 8 bases and J by 4 bases, with 16 bases of the junction left unmatched. CDR3 nucleotides: TGTGCCAGCGATAGGGCAACGCGGGAGGGTTCGGCAGATACGCAGTATTTT. It encodes CASDRATREGSADTQYF.

This clonotype occurred a few times. This chain connects TRBV11-2 to TRBJ2-5; tentative D call: TRBD2 (6 bases). The CDR3 covers 15 residues. CDR1 and CDR2 (germline): SGHAT, FQNNGV. The germline V and J ends were trimmed by 5 bases and 5 bases, with 18 bases remaining between them. The CDR3 reads CASSKNQLAGETQYF. The CDR3, as DNA: TGTGCCAGCAGCAAAAACCAACTAGCCGGGGAGACCCAGTACTTC.

This clonotype was counted only a few times. The chain couples TRBV12-3 or TRBV12-4 to TRBJ2-1, with 11 bases matching TRBD2. V was pared by 0 bases and J by 9 bases, with 4 bases of the junction left unmatched. The length of the CDR3 is 15 residues. The CDR3 coding sequence is TGTGCCAGCAGTTTAGCGACTAGCGGGATCACTGAGCAGTTCTTC. As protein: CASSLATSGITEQFF.

J is TRBJ1-1 and V is TRBV6-5; D gene uncertain. This CDR3 contains 14 residues. Germline V gene data show CDR1 as MNHEY and CDR2 as SVGAGI. Trimming removed 4 bases at V and 10 bases at J, with 19 bases between. The CDR3 DNA follows: TGTGCCAGCAGTTTCCGACACACCACCCCAACAGCTTTCTTT. Translating it yields CASSFRHTTPTAFF.

The gene calls are TRBV29-1 and TRBJ2-6; 7 nucleotides align to TRBD1. V shed 3 bases and J 2 bases; nucleotides not matched to a gene: 4. Germline V gene sequence: CDR1 SQVTM, CDR2 ANQGSEA. This CDR3 region has 15 residues. This chain's CDR3 is CSVEDTGAGANVLTF. For the CDR3, the DNA is TGCAGCGTTGAGGATACAGGGGCTGGGGCCAACGTCCTGACTTTC.

The chain combines TRBV10-3 with TRBJ1-5; 9 bases line up with TRBD1. Trimming at V came to 2 bases and at J to 3 bases, leaving 5 bases not matched to a gene. Germline CDR1 and CDR2: ENHRY and SYGVKD. The CDR3 runs to 16 residues. The CDR3 DNA reads TGTGCCATCAGTGAGGGAACAGGGGGCTACAATCAGCCCCAGCATTTT. This translates into CAISEGTGGYNQPQHF.

This clonotype has only a few counts. The CDR3 region is CASSSQNGVSPLHF. The DNA of the CDR3 is TGTGCCAGCAGTTCGCAGAATGGGGTTTCACCCCTCCACTTT. The chain is built from TRBV27 and TRBJ1-6, with no clear D. CDR3 size: 14 residues. V was shortened by 4 bases and J by 9 bases, with 13 bases between the two germline ends. The V gene's germline CDR1 is MNHEY and CDR2 SMNVEV (reference sequence).

V and J are TRBV3-1 and TRBJ1-6; D is perhaps TRBD1 (6 bases). The CDR3 loop spans 15 amino acids. V gave up 5 bases and J gave up 6 bases, with 14 bases separating them. In germline, CDR1 is LGHDT, CDR2 YNNKEL (reference sequence). The CDR3 region is CASSLQGGSNSPLHF. The CDR3 DNA is TGTGCCAGCAGCTTACAGGGCGGGAGTAATTCACCCCTCCACTTT.

This clonotype was detected only a few times. This chain uses TRBV2 with TRBJ1-5; no definite D call. Trimming removed 2 bases at V and 9 bases at J, with 20 bases between. This CDR3 contains 16 residues. Germline values: CDR1 SNHLY, CDR2 FYNNEI. CDR3 sequence (DNA): TGTGCCAGCAGTGAACTGTCCTCTATGTCAGTATCGCCCCAGCATTTT. Its protein is CASSELSSMSVSPQHF.

J is TRBJ2-1 and V is TRBV5-1; no clear D. The germline CDR1 and CDR2 sequences are SGHRS and YFSETQ. Between the trimmed V and J ends, which lost 4 bases and 6 bases, there was a span of 17 bases. The CDR3 runs to 15 residues. In DNA, the CDR3 is TGCGCCAGCAGCGCGACTGGGTTGGGATCCAATGAGCAGTTCTTC. Translated, it gives CASSATGLGSNEQFF.

A few counts support this clonotype. The chain links TRBV29-1 to TRBJ2-2, with D unclear. CDR3 length equals 12 residues. Germline V gene data show CDR1 as SQVTM and CDR2 as ANQGSEA. The V end was cut by 5 bases, the J end by 5 bases, with 9 bases between. The CDR3 nucleotides are TGCAGCGTTAGACCCTGGACCGGGGAGCTGTTTTTT. It encodes CSVRPWTGELFF.

This clonotype has a single count. CDR3 coding DNA: TGCAGTGCTGTGGTTAGCGGGGGGGCCCGGTTCAACAATGAGCAGTTCTTC. Translated, it gives CSAVVSGGARFNNEQFF. The chain uses TRBV20-1 and TRBJ2-1, with 11 bases fitting TRBD2. This CDR3 has 17 amino acids. The germline gives CDR1 DFQATT, CDR2 SNEGSKA (reference sequence). V trimming: 5 bases; J trimming: 5 bases; junction bases outside the gene matches: 14.

The V and J genes are TRBV6-1 and TRBJ2-1; D gene unclear. This CDR3 comprises 15 residues. V was shortened by 8 bases and J by 8 bases, with 22 bases between the two germline ends. Germline values: CDR1 MNHNS, CDR2 SASEGT. The CDR3 nucleotides are TGTGCCAGCTCCCTAACCTCGGGTCTTTTCCATGAGCAGTTCTTC. Translating it yields CASSLTSGLFHEQFF.

The chain carries TRBV7-2 and TRBJ2-7; 14 nucleotides align to TRBD2. Unmatched junction bases numbered 7, after V lost 2 bases and J lost 4 bases. Germline V gene data show CDR1 as SGHTA and CDR2 as FQGNSA. This CDR3 contains 17 residues. CDR3 in amino acids: CASSLTGLAGGLYEQYF. In nucleotides, the CDR3 is TGTGCCAGCAGCTTAACCGGACTAGCGGGAGGTTTGTACGAGCAGTACTTC.